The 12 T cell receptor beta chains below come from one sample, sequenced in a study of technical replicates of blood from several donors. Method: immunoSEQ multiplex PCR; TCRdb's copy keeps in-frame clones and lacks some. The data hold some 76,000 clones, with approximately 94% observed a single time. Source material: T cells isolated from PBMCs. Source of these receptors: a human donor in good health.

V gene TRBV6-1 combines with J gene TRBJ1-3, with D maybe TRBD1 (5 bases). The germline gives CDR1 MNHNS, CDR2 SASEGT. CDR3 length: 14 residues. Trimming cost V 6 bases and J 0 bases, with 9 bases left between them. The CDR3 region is CASRPGHSGNTIYF. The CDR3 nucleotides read TGTGCCAGCAGGCCAGGGCACTCTGGAAACACCATATATTTT.

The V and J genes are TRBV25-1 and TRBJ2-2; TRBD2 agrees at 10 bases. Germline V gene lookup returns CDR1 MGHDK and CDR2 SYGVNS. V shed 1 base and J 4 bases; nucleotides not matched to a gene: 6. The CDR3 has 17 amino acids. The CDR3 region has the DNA TGTGCCAGCAGTGAATGGCTAGCGGGAGCGGGCACCGGGGAGCTGTTTTTT. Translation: CASSEWLAGAGTGELFF.

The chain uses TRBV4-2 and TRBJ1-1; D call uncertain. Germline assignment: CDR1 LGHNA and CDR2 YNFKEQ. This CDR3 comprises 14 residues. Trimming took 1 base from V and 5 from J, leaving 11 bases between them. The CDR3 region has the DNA TGTGCCAGCAGCCAAGGGGTCTGGAGAACTGAAGCTTTCTTT. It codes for CASSQGVWRTEAFF.

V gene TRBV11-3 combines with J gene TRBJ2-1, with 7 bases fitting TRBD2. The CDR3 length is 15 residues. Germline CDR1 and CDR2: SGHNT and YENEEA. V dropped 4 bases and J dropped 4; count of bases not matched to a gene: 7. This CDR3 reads CASSSGLSSYNEQFF. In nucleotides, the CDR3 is TGTGCCAGCAGCTCGGGACTATCGAGTTACAATGAGCAGTTCTTC.

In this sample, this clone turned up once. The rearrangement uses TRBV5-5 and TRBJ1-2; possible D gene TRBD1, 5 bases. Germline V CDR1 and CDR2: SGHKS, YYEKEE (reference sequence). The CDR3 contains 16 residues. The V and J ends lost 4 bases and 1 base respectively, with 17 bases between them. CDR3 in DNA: TGTGCCAGCAGCGTCTCCACAGGACGGAGTAACTATGGCTACACCTTC. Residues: CASSVSTGRSNYGYTF.

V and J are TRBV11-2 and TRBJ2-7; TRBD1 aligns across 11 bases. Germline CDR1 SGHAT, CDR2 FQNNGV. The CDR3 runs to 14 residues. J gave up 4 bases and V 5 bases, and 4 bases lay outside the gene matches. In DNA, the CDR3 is TGTGCCAGCAGCCCAGGGACAGGGGGGTACGAGCAGTACTTC. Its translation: CASSPGTGGYEQYF. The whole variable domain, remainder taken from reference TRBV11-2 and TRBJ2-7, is EAGVAQSPRYKIIEKRQSVAFWCNPISGHATLYWYQQILGQGPKLLIQFQNNGVVDDSQLPKDRFSAERLKGVDSTLKIQPAKLEDSAVYLCASSPGTGGYEQYFGPGTRLTVT.

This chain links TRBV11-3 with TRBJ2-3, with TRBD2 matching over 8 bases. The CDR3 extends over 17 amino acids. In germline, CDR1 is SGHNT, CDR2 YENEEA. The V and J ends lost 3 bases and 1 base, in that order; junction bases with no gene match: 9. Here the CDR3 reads CASSFPLLAGGTDTQYF. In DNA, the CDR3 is TGTGCCAGCAGCTTTCCTCTCCTAGCGGGCGGCACAGATACGCAGTATTTT.

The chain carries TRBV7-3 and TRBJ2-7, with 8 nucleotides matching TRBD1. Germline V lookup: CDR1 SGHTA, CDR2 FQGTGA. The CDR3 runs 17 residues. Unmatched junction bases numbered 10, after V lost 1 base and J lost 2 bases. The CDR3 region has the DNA TGTGCCAGCAGCTTAAAGGACACCGGGACAGGACCCTACGAGCAGTACTTC. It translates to CASSLKDTGTGPYEQYF.

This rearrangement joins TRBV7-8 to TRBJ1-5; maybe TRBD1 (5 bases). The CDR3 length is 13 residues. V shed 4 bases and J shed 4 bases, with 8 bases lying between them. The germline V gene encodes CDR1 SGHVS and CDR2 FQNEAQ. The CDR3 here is CASSWQGNQPQHF. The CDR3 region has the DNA TGTGCCAGCAGCTGGCAGGGTAATCAGCCCCAGCATTTT. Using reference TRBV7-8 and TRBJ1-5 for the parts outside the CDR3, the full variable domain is GAGVSQSPRYKVAKRGQDVALRCDPISGHVSLFWYQQALGQGPEFLTYFQNEAQLDKSGLPSDRFFAERPEGSVSTLKIQRTQQEDSAVYLCASSWQGNQPQHFGDGTRLSIL.

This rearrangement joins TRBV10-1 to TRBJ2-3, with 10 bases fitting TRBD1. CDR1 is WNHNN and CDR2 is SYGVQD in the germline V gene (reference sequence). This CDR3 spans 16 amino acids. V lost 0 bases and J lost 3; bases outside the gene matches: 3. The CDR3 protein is CASSESTGGSTDTQYF. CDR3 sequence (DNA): TGCGCCAGCAGTGAGTCGACAGGGGGCTCTACAGATACGCAGTATTTT.

This chain's CDR3 is CASSHYDWSYEQYF. The CDR3 nucleotides are TGCGCCAGCAGCCATTACGACTGGTCCTACGAGCAGTACTTC. The chain has TRBV4-3 and TRBJ2-7; the D is unclear. Trimming removed 3 bases from V and 1 base from J, with 10 bases in between. The CDR3 runs 14 residues. The germline V gene encodes CDR1 LGHNA and CDR2 YSLEER.

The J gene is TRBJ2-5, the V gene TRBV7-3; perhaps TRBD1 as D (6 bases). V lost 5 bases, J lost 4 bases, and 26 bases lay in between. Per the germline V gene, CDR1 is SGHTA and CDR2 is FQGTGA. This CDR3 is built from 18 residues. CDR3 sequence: CASSQRALVMTGAETQYF. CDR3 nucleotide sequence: TGTGCCAGCAGCCAACGGGCTCTAGTAATGACAGGTGCAGAGACCCAGTACTTC.